Sequencing of this TCR beta chain was carried out in a study of T-cell memory formation after mild COVID-19 (dated by TCRdb to about 2021). About the investigation overall: TCR sequence clusters from the two donors were found to be largely donor specific. In a couple of donors, T-cell clones that expanded and contracted after mild COVID-19 were followed by sequencing TCRalpha and TCRbeta repertoires longitudinally. Two young, previously healthy adult volunteers, one female and one male, were included in the cohort.

Cut back by 5 bases and 4 bases, the V and J ends lie 23 bases apart. Reading the germline V gene gives CDR1 SGHDN and CDR2 FVKESK. The CDR3 contains 17 residues, cysteine and phenylalanine counted. CDR3 DNA is the only sequence kept; it has 51 bases, read in frame from the first base. Study-wide findings and limitations: Some responding clones were found in pre-infection memory, which suggests that pre-existing cross-reactive memory T cells took part in the SARS-CoV-2 response. Contracting CD4+ clones were located mainly in the CM and EM memory subsets, whereas CD8+ clones were found to be enriched in EMRA. SARS-CoV-2 specificity was not confirmed for the second-wave clones peaking on day 37. Balanced CD4/CD8 phenotypes were observed for clones contracting from day 15 to 85, whereas a bias towards CD4+ was observed for a second wave of clones expanding from day 15 to 37. The study covered only a couple of mild cases, and larger cohorts including severe cases with pre-infection samples were considered necessary.

Instrument on record: Illumina NovaSeq 6000. Using 5'RACE with constant-segment primers, TCRalpha and TCRbeta cDNA libraries were constructed, with sample barcodes and unique molecular identifiers added in the process. RNA was extracted from every sample with Trizol reagent. The libraries were amplified in two PCR steps, and the second step added a second sample barcode and Illumina TruSeq adapters. Sequencing of libraries was performed on an Illumina NovaSeq with 2 x 150 bp paired-end reads. For the original study's pipeline: Demultiplexing of reads and collapsing into UMI-guided consensus sequences were performed with migec v1.2.7. Using mixcr v2.1.11, UMI consensuses were aligned to TRA and TRB V and J templates and then assembled into clonotypes. A clonotype was counted as expanded or contracted only when both edgeR and NoisET called the clonotype significant, with the noise models trained on biological replicates. For edgeR calls, the thresholds were a false discovery rate-adjusted p below 0.01 and a log2 fold-change of 1. As an exploratory analysis of dynamics, max-normalized trajectories of the 1000 most abundant clonotypes were examined with PCA combined with hierarchical clustering. Each responding clone was given a CD4 or CD8 phenotype based on the CD4+ and CD8+ repertoires, which had been sequenced separately. The public reads were reprocessed in TCRdb via fastp at Q25 and MiXCR, keeping in-frame beta chains. Entries that share a CDR3 protein sequence are merged under the most common genes and DNA. The V and J calls shown here were made by TCRdb, not taken from the authors' results. The sample table contains a few hundred thousand distinct CDR3 sequences; only one count was recorded for approximately 15% of them. The ten largest clones add up to roughly a fifth of the sample.

Ficoll-Paque density gradient centrifugation was used to isolate PBMCs. This clonotype was seen at least ten times. The specificity of this receptor is unknown. No base quality values were provided; no much bigger clone lies one nucleotide off. The V gene is TRBV14 and the J gene is TRBJ1-1; a weak D assignment points to TRBD1 (6 bases agree). The sequence came from a man aged 18 to 29 who had mild COVID-19 (a few samples of this study predate the infection). The sample titles of this study are shuffled in the database, so cell type and time point are left out; the donor was told from shared clones. Sequenced input: PBMCs or a T cell subset sorted from them (not recorded which). The CDR3 corresponds to CASSSIYEGGTGTEAFF. The bases are TGTGCCAGCAGCTCTATTTACGAAGGGGGGACGGGCACTGAAGCTTTCTTT.